This TCR beta chain was retrieved from a study of a mutant IDH1 vaccine in newly diagnosed glioma. Whole-study context: In some groups vaccination began 4-6 weeks post-radiotherapy; others received it with temozolomide. Former treatment meant radiotherapy, temozolomide, or both; the majority had gotten both. Week 47 marked visit V13, whereas week 35 marked visit V12. Treated patients had a mean age of about 37 years and a sex split that was approximately 62% male and roughly 40% female.

A word on this clone: What it recognizes is unknown.

The method was immunoSEQ multiplex PCR; TCRdb's version includes in-frame clones alone and lacks a portion of them. This sample has about 12,000 clones, with around 76% found just once. The CDR3 has 16 residues. Germline-derived CDR1 and CDR2 are LGHNA and YNFKEQ. Trimming removed 0 bases at V and 1 base at J, with 13 bases between. Time point here: week 47, end of study. Each vaccine dose was 300 ug of mutant IDH1 20-mer peptide, with topical imiquimod. The clonotype comes from a woman aged 40 to 50 with glioma. The material sequenced was PBMCs, taken from a glioma patient whose treatment included an IDH1 peptide vaccine. The V gene is TRBV4-2, the J gene TRBJ2-7; possibly TRBD1 or TRBD2 for D (5 bases each). CDR3 loop: CASSQEGDLPSYEQYF. CDR3 DNA sequence: TGTGCCAGCAGCCAAGAGGGGGACCTCCCTTCCTACGAGCAGTACTTC.